Each of the 19 T cell receptor beta chains below was sequenced from the same sample in a study of T cell changes during pregnancy in multiple sclerosis. Sequencing was performed with immunoSEQ multiplex PCR; in TCRdb, only in-frame clones are kept and a portion is missing. The table lists about 96,000 clones, roughly 92% of them singletons. Sequences were derived from peripheral blood, sampled in the first trimester of pregnancy. These TCRs come from a female donor with multiple sclerosis, enrolled in a pregnancy study.

CDR3 DNA sequence: TGCGCCAGCAGCTTCATCCCCCAGGGTGGCCAATCGGACGAGCAGTACTTC. Amino acids: CASSFIPQGGQSDEQYF. This rearrangement joins TRBV5-1 to TRBJ2-7; a weak D match, TRBD1 (5 bases). Deletions cut 2 bases from V and 5 bases from J, with 23 bases between. This CDR3 comprises 17 residues. Germline-derived CDR1 and CDR2 are SGHRS and YFSETQ.

This chain links TRBV7-9 with TRBJ2-2, with 7 bases fitting TRBD1. Trimming at V came to 4 bases and at J to 1 base, leaving 3 bases not matched to a gene. Germline V CDR1 and CDR2: SEHNR, FQNEAQ (reference sequence). The CDR3 length is 15 residues. DNA of the CDR3: TGTGCCAGCAGCTCCGGGACAGTGAACACCGGGGAGCTGTTTTTT. Residues: CASSSGTVNTGELFF.

V and J are TRBV10-3 and TRBJ2-1; TRBD2 aligns across 9 bases. V was pared by 6 bases and J by 5 bases, with 8 bases of the junction left unmatched. The CDR3 runs to 15 residues. Germline values: CDR1 ENHRY, CDR2 SYGVKD. In nucleotides, the CDR3 is TGTGCCATCAGCCCTGAGACTAGCGGAGACAATGAGCAGTTCTTC. It codes for CAISPETSGDNEQFF.

On this clone itself: It is unclear where the CDR3 begins or ends on the DNA, so no DNA is shown, and the CDR3 is as TCRdb lists it. The CDR3 sequence: CASSPRFASGTKAGYF. The rearrangement joins TRBV7-8 to TRBJ2-3; TRBD2 is taken as the D call from the table, unchecked against the DNA. The CDR3 sequence runs 16 residues, both termini included. Germline V gives CDR1 SGHVS, CDR2 FQNEAQ.

This sequence joins TRBV4-3 and TRBJ2-1; 7 nucleotides match TRBD2. CDR1 is LGHNA, CDR2 YSLEER, per germline. This CDR3 has 16 residues. With V trimmed by 0 bases and J by 3 bases, 5 bases remained unmatched. The CDR3, as DNA: TGCGCCAGCAGCCAAGATACCCGGACTAGCTACAATGAGCAGTTCTTC. This sequence encodes CASSQDTRTSYNEQFF.

The V call is TRBV13, the J call TRBJ2-7; no definite D call. Germline CDR1 PRHDT, CDR2 FYEKMQ (reference sequence). The CDR3 consists of 16 residues. V lost 2 bases and J 4 bases, leaving 18 bases between the germline ends. The CDR3, as DNA: TGTGCCAGCAGCTTAAGCGAAGTCCCTGTTTTTTACGAGCAGTACTTC. It encodes CASSLSEVPVFYEQYF.

V is TRBV19 and J is TRBJ2-5, with TRBD2 matching 7 bases. This CDR3 contains 13 residues. Germline V gene data show CDR1 as LNHDA and CDR2 as SQIVND (reference sequence). J was trimmed by 7 bases and V by 3 bases; bases with no gene match: 5. Here the CDR3 DNA reads TGTGCCAGTAGTATTGGGACTACGGGGACCCAGTACTTC. This codes for CASSIGTTGTQYF. The full variable domain, its missing parts supplied by reference TRBV19 and TRBJ2-5, is DGGITQSPKYLFRKEGQNVTLSCEQNLNHDAMYWYRQDPGQGLRLIYYSQIVNDFQKGDIAEGYSVSREKKESFPLTVTSAQKNPTAFYLCASSIGTTGTQYFGPGTRLLVL.

V is TRBV6-6 and J is TRBJ2-4; no definite D call. The germline V gene encodes CDR1 MNHNY and CDR2 SVGAGI (reference sequence). V was cut by 0 bases and J by 0 bases, with 6 bases left in between. CDR3 length: 15 amino acids. The chain's CDR3 is CASSYSELAKNIQYF. Written as DNA, the CDR3 is TGTGCCAGCAGTTACTCGGAGCTAGCCAAAAACATTCAGTACTTC.

The V call is TRBV7-8, the J call TRBJ2-1; 7 positions agree with TRBD2. The length of the CDR3 is 16 residues. In germline, CDR1 is SGHVS, CDR2 FQNEAQ. Trimming took 6 bases from V and 0 from J; bases not matched to a gene: 8. The CDR3 region is CASSPTSSYSYNEQFF. The CDR3 bases are TGTGCCAGCAGTCCGACTAGCAGTTACTCCTACAATGAGCAGTTCTTC.

This chain links TRBV28 with TRBJ2-3; 7 bases align to TRBD1. Unmatched junction bases numbered 8, after V lost 6 bases and J lost 5 bases. The CDR3 runs 14 residues. The germline CDR1 and CDR2 sequences are MDHEN and SYDVKM. The CDR3 bases are TGTGCCAGCAGCCGACAGGGTTCTCGAGATACGCAGTATTTT. Translation gives CASSRQGSRDTQYF. The full variable domain, completed using reference TRBV28 and TRBJ2-3, is DVKVTQSSRYLVKRTGEKVFLECVQDMDHENMFWYRQDPGLGLRLIYFSYDVKMKEKGDIPEGYSVSREKKERFSLILESASTNQTSMYLCASSRQGSRDTQYFGPGTRLTVL.

The gene calls are TRBV5-1 and TRBJ2-5; a possible D gene is TRBD2 (6 bases). The CDR3 has 18 residues. The V and J ends lost 3 bases and 5 bases respectively, with 26 bases between them. Germline V lookup: CDR1 SGHRS, CDR2 YFSETQ. CDR3 sequence: CASSSLPPAGLKGETQYF. The CDR3 bases are TGCGCCAGCAGCTCCCTCCCCCCCGCGGGACTCAAAGGGGAGACCCAGTACTTC.

The sample holds one count of this clone. The V and J genes are TRBV5-4 and TRBJ2-1; D is perhaps TRBD1 (6 bases). CDR3 length equals 16 residues. Trimming took 0 bases from V and 0 from J, leaving 10 bases between them. Germline CDR1 is SGHNT and CDR2 is YYREEE (reference sequence). The CDR3: CASSLARGGSYNEQFF. CDR3 DNA sequence: TGTGCCAGCAGCTTGGCCAGGGGCGGCTCCTACAATGAGCAGTTCTTC.

This chain uses TRBV5-4 with TRBJ1-1; D call uncertain. Germline-derived CDR1 and CDR2 are SGHNT and YYREEE (reference sequence). V was pared by 1 base and J by 5 bases, with 12 bases between. The CDR3 extends over 14 amino acids. This CDR3 reads CASSLFGWKTEAFF. CDR3 nucleotides: TGTGCCAGCAGCTTGTTCGGGTGGAAGACTGAAGCTTTCTTT.

The rearrangement links TRBV18 to TRBJ2-1, with 9 bases matching TRBD1. Unmatched junction bases numbered 5, after V lost 0 bases and J lost 8 bases. The CDR3 contains 15 residues. CDR1 and CDR2 (germline): KGHSH, LQKENI. The CDR3 nucleotides are TGTGCCAGCTCACCACCGGGACAGGGTGGCGATGAGCAGTTCTTC. This codes for CASSPPGQGGDEQFF.

The J gene is TRBJ2-1, the V gene TRBV28; 12 nucleotides align to TRBD2. CDR1 MDHEN and CDR2 SYDVKM come from the germline V gene. This CDR3 is 15 amino acids long. J was trimmed by 5 bases and V by 6 bases; bases with no gene match: 5. The CDR3, as DNA: TGTGCCAGCAGCTGGACTAGCGGGACGAACAATGAGCAGTTCTTC. Translating it yields CASSWTSGTNNEQFF.

The chain carries TRBV4-2 and TRBJ2-7; 10 nucleotides match TRBD2. Trimming removed 4 bases from V and 3 bases from J; junction bases left unmatched: 6. This CDR3 contains 15 residues. Per the germline V gene, CDR1 is LGHNA and CDR2 is YNFKEQ. CDR3 sequence (DNA): TGTGCCAGCAGCCCCTGGACTAGCGGTAACTACGAGCAGTACTTC. This sequence encodes CASSPWTSGNYEQYF.

The chain uses TRBV7-2 and TRBJ2-1, with 7 positions matching TRBD2. The germline V gene has CDR1 SGHTA and CDR2 FQGNSA. This CDR3 contains 14 residues. The ends lost 1 base at V and 6 bases at J; junction bases unmatched: 3. CDR3 protein: CASSLGPSGNEQFF. CDR3 nucleotides: TGTGCCAGCAGCTTAGGTCCTAGCGGCAATGAGCAGTTCTTC.

The V and J genes are TRBV5-1 and TRBJ2-5, with 7 bases matching TRBD1. CDR1 is SGHRS and CDR2 is YFSETQ in the germline V gene. CDR3 length: 14 residues. J gave up 1 base and V 1 base, and 1 base lay outside the gene matches. CDR3 sequence (DNA): TGCGCCAGCAGCTTGACAGGGGCCCAAGAGACCCAGTACTTC. Translating it yields CASSLTGAQETQYF. Together with reference TRBV5-1 and TRBJ2-5, the CDR3 gives the full variable domain: KAGVTQTPRYLIKTRGQQVTLSCSPISGHRSVSWYQQTPGQGLQFLFEYFSETQRNKGNFPGRFSGRQFSNSRSEMNVSTLELGDSALYLCASSLTGAQETQYFGPGTRLLVL.

The chain has TRBV5-8 and TRBJ2-3; no definite D call. CDR3 length: 14 amino acids. Between the trimmed V and J ends, which lost 0 bases and 2 bases, there was a span of 7 bases. The germline V gene encodes CDR1 SGHTS and CDR2 YDEGEE. CDR3 nucleotides: TGTGCCAGCAGCTTGGATCAGTCCACAGATACGCAGTATTTT. Translation: CASSLDQSTDTQYF.